The 8 T cell receptor beta chains in this list originate from one sample, sequenced in a study of T cell repertoires in cytomegalovirus infection. TCRdb used MiXCR to reprocess the reads, holding one entry per CDR3 protein. The table includes approximately 630,000 distinct CDR3 sequences, less than 25% detected once. Sequenced material: CD8+ T cells from PBMCs. The receptors here all came from a human donor in good health (CMV status not recorded). Some clones in this sample may be carry-over from other donors' samples.

With respect to this clonotype: A much bigger clone sits one base away, suggesting this may be a read error. V usage is TRBV6-5 and J usage is TRBJ2-1; D not resolved. CDR1 and CDR2 from the germline V gene are MNHEY and SVGAGI. The CDR3 runs to 15 residues. CDR3 amino acids: CANSSSGPAYNEQFF. CDR3 bases: TGTGCCAACAGTTCCTCCGGGCCGGCATACAATGAGCAGTTCTTC.

This chain uses TRBV19 with TRBJ1-5; D remains ambiguous. Germline V CDR1 and CDR2: LNHDA, SQIVND (reference sequence). V dropped 7 bases and J dropped 1 base, with 14 bases sitting between them. The CDR3 is 15 amino acids. In nucleotides, the CDR3 is TGTGCCAGTATCAGAGGGTCCGCCAGCAATCAGCCCCAGCATTTT. Translation: CASIRGSASNQPQHF. Complete variable domain (other parts from reference TRBV19 and TRBJ1-5): DGGITQSPKYLFRKEGQNVTLSCEQNLNHDAMYWYRQDPGQGLRLIYYSQIVNDFQKGDIAEGYSVSREKKESFPLTVTSAQKNPTAFYLCASIRGSASNQPQHFGDGTRLSIL.

This clonotype has only a few counts. V is TRBV6-2 or TRBV6-3 and J is TRBJ2-2; 7 nucleotides agree with TRBD1. Germline lookup yields CDR1 MNHEY and CDR2 SVGEGT. The CDR3 is 17 residues long. V shed 6 bases, J shed 0 bases, and the junction held 10 bases outside the gene matches. CDR3 sequence (DNA): TGTGCCAGCAGAACAGGGGACCTTACCTCGAACACCGGGGAGCTGTTTTTT. Translation: CASRTGDLTSNTGELFF.

This clonotype was seen repeatedly, ten times or more. The V and J genes are TRBV7-6 and TRBJ2-1, with 11 bases fitting TRBD1. The germline CDR1 and CDR2 sequences are SGHVS and FNYEAQ. The CDR3 is 16 residues long. V lost 4 bases, J lost 3 bases, and 5 bases stayed unmatched. The CDR3 sequence: CASSSTGTGGYNEQFF. In DNA, the CDR3 is TGTGCCAGCAGCTCCACCGGGACAGGGGGCTACAATGAGCAGTTCTTC.

The sample holds a few counts of this clonotype. The chain links TRBV6-2 or TRBV6-3 to TRBJ2-3; no definite D call. Germline lookup yields CDR1 MNHEY and CDR2 SVGEGT. Trimming pared 6 bases from V and 2 bases from J, leaving 15 bases between. The CDR3 is 15 amino acids. CDR3 protein: CASRDSDAPTDTQYF. CDR3 DNA sequence: TGTGCCAGCAGAGACTCCGATGCCCCCACAGATACGCAGTATTTT.

This clonotype was observed a few times. The V call is TRBV6-5, the J call TRBJ2-6; D remains ambiguous. V lost 2 bases to trimming and J lost 0 bases, with 2 bases between them. The CDR3 runs to 14 residues. Germline CDR1 MNHEY, CDR2 SVGAGI. The CDR3 DNA reads TGTGCCAGCAGTTACCGCTCTGGGGCCAACGTCCTGACTTTC. It specifies CASSYRSGANVLTF.

This clonotype was seen repeatedly, ten times or more. This chain joins TRBV28 and TRBJ1-1; 8 bases map to TRBD1. Unmatched junction bases numbered 11, after V lost 4 bases and J lost 10 bases. The germline CDR1 and CDR2 sequences are MDHEN and SYDVKM. This CDR3 region has 14 residues. The DNA for the CDR3 is TGTGCCAGCAGTTCAAGGACAGGGACCGACGGAGCTTTCTTT. Translating it yields CASSSRTGTDGAFF. Looking up the rest from reference TRBV28 and TRBJ1-1 gives the full variable domain: DVKVTQSSRYLVKRTGEKVFLECVQDMDHENMFWYRQDPGLGLRLIYFSYDVKMKEKGDIPEGYSVSREKKERFSLILESASTNQTSMYLCASSSRTGTDGAFFGQGTRLTVV.

This clonotype was detected a few times. The rearrangement joins TRBV11-3 to TRBJ2-2; 9 nucleotides match TRBD1. The trim removed 5 bases at V and 4 bases at J, leaving 5 bases unmatched. The CDR3 has 15 amino acids. CDR1 and CDR2 from the germline V gene are SGHNT and YENEEA. The DNA of the CDR3 is TGTGCCAGCAGCCCCCGGACAGGGGCCACCGGGGAGCTGTTTTTT. The encoded protein is CASSPRTGATGELFF.